The 5 T cell receptor beta chains in this list originate from one sample, sequenced in a study of OX40 agonist ivuxolimab in advanced cancers. The method was immunoSEQ multiplex PCR; TCRdb's version includes in-frame clones alone and lacks a portion of them. The sample has some 83,000 clones, 90% to 95% seen once. This specimen consisted of CD4+ or CD8+ T cells sorted from blood, obtained in a trial of the OX40 agonist ivuxolimab. The receptors stem from an adult with an advanced solid tumor such as melanoma, head and neck, liver or kidney cancer.

The genes are TRBV4-3 and TRBJ2-1; tentative D call: TRBD2 (7 bases). The germline V gene has CDR1 LGHNA and CDR2 YSLEER. Trimming removed 4 bases from V and 7 bases from J, with 14 bases in between. CDR3 length: 14 residues. The chain's CDR3 is CASSREGVRNEQFF. Here the CDR3 DNA reads TGCGCCAGCAGCCGGGAGGGGGTACGTAATGAGCAGTTCTTC.

The chain employs TRBV7-2 and TRBJ2-4; no definite D call. There are 14 residues in the CDR3. V was pared by 4 bases and J by 0 bases, with 7 bases between. CDR1 is SGHTA and CDR2 is FQGNSA in the germline V gene. The CDR3 reads CASSSGLAKNIQYF. The CDR3 bases are TGTGCCAGCAGCTCAGGCTTAGCCAAAAACATTCAGTACTTC.

This chain links TRBV5-1 with TRBJ1-2; D perhaps matches TRBD1 (5 bases). The germline gives CDR1 SGHRS, CDR2 YFSETQ. The CDR3 loop spans 16 amino acids. V lost 0 bases and J lost 8, with 20 bases in between. CDR3 DNA sequence: TGCGCCAGCAGCTTGGAACCTCGAGGAGGGACCCTCGGCTACACCTTC. Its translation: CASSLEPRGGTLGYTF.

The chain joins TRBV18 to TRBJ1-5; no clear D gene. V was pared by 4 bases and J by 1 base, with 14 bases between. The CDR3 contains 16 residues. Germline CDR1 and CDR2: KGHSH and LQKENI. The CDR3 DNA sequence: TGTGCCAGCTCACGAGCTGAGGGTCGCAGCAATCAGCCCCAGCATTTT. The encoded protein is CASSRAEGRSNQPQHF. Filled out from reference TRBV18 and TRBJ1-5, the complete variable domain reads NAGVMQNPRHLVRRRGQEARLRCSPMKGHSHVYWYRQLPEEGLKFMVYLQKENIIDESGMPKERFSAEFPKEGPSILRIQQVVRGDSAAYFCASSRAEGRSNQPQHFGDGTRLSIL.

V usage is TRBV14 and J usage is TRBJ2-3; 12 bases match TRBD2. CDR1 and CDR2 from the germline V gene are SGHDN and FVKESK. V shed 0 bases and J 10 bases; nucleotides not matched to a gene: 11. This CDR3 region has 17 residues. The CDR3 here is CASSQDIASGRAGAQYF. The CDR3 DNA is TGTGCCAGCAGCCAAGATATTGCTAGCGGGAGGGCCGGGGCGCAGTATTTT.